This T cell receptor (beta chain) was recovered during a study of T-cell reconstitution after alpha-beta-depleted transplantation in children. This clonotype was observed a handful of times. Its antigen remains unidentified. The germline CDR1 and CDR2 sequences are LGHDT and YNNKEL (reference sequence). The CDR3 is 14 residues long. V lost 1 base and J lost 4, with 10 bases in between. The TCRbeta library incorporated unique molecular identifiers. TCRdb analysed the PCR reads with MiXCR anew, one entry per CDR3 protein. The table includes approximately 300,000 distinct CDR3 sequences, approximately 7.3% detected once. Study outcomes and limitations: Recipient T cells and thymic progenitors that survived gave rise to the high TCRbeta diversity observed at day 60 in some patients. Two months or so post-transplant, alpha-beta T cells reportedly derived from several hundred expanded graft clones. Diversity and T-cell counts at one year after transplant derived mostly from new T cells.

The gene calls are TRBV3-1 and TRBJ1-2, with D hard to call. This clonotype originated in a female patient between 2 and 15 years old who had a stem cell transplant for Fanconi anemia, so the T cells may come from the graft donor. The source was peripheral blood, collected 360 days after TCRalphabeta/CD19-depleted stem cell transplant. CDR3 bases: TGTGCCAGCAGCCAAGGTCCAGGACGCTATGGCTACACCTTC. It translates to CASSQGPGRYGYTF. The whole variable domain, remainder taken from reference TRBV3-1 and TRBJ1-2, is DTAVSQTPKYLVTQMGNDKSIKCEQNLGHDTMYWYKQDSKKFLKIMFSYNNKELIINETVPNRFSPKSPDKAHLNLHINSLELGDSAVYFCASSQGPGRYGYTFGSGTRLTVV.